One sample yielded the 9 T cell receptor beta chains listed below, sequenced in a study of blood T cell repertoires in COVID-19. Libraries were prepared by immunoSEQ multiplex PCR; TCRdb keeps only in-frame clonotypes and omits some of them. The data contain over 150,000 clones, about 86% of them seen just once; the ten biggest clones take up 7.3%. The source material was PBMCs or T cells enriched from blood (not recorded which). Every receptor here comes from a man between 50 and 59 years old who had recovered from COVID-19.

This chain joins TRBV7-9 and TRBJ2-6, with a weak D call TRBD1 (5 bases). The CDR3 contains 16 residues. The ends were cut back, 5 bases at V and 0 bases at J, with 11 bases in the middle. Germline CDR1 is SEHNR and CDR2 is FQNEAQ (reference sequence). The CDR3 reads CASSPRQISGANVLTF. The DNA for the CDR3 is TGTGCCAGCAGCCCGAGACAGATCTCTGGGGCCAACGTCCTGACTTTC.

The chain uses TRBV7-3 and TRBJ2-3; a possible D gene is TRBD2 (6 bases). The length of the CDR3 is 15 residues. Germline CDR1 SGHTA, CDR2 FQGTGA. V was shortened by 5 bases and J by 0 bases, with 12 bases between the two germline ends. CDR3 in amino acids: CASSPEGTSTDTQYF. As DNA, the CDR3 is TGTGCCAGCAGCCCCGAGGGGACTAGCACAGATACGCAGTATTTT. The entire variable domain, with the rest obtained from reference TRBV7-3 and TRBJ2-3, is as follows: GAGVSQTPSNKVTEKGKYVELRCDPISGHTALYWYRQSLGQGPEFLIYFQGTGAADDSGLPNDRFFAVRPEGSVSTLKIQRTERGDSAVYLCASSPEGTSTDTQYFGPGTRLTVL.

The chain couples TRBV29-1 to TRBJ2-5; D is possibly TRBD2 (6 bases). The V gene lost 4 bases and the J gene lost 4 bases, with 16 bases spanning the gap. The germline gives CDR1 SQVTM, CDR2 ANQGSEA. This CDR3 is built from 14 residues. The CDR3 region has the DNA TGCAGCGTTGTTTTGCGGGGTGGAGGAGAGACCCAGTACTTC. Translated, it gives CSVVLRGGGETQYF.

A single count supports this clone. The chain combines TRBV7-9 with TRBJ2-1; TRBD2 matches at 7 bases. V shed 0 bases and J 4 bases; nucleotides not matched to a gene: 6. The CDR3 has 16 residues. Germline loops: CDR1 SEHNR, CDR2 FQNEAQ (reference sequence). The DNA of the CDR3 is TGTGCCAGCAGCTTAGCGGGGGGGACTCCTTACAATGAGCAGTTCTTC. It encodes CASSLAGGTPYNEQFF.

This chain joins TRBV4-3 and TRBJ2-1; unclear D gene. Germline V lookup: CDR1 LGHNA, CDR2 YSLEER. The CDR3 has 13 residues. Trimming left V 1 base short and J 4 bases short, with 5 bases between. CDR3 coding DNA: TGCGCCAGCAGCCAAGGCGGTTACAATGAGCAGTTCTTC. Translated, it gives CASSQGGYNEQFF.

This clone was detected once. This rearrangement joins TRBV18 to TRBJ2-3; weak D call: TRBD1 (6 bases). V was cut by 3 bases and J by 2 bases, with 21 bases left in between. The CDR3 covers 18 residues. Germline CDR1 KGHSH, CDR2 LQKENI. CDR3 in DNA: TGTGCCAGCTCACCCAGACCGGGACAAGGGAATCCCACAGATACGCAGTATTTT. Its translation is CASSPRPGQGNPTDTQYF.

The table lists this clone with a count of one. The chain couples TRBV27 to TRBJ1-5; possible D gene TRBD1, 6 bases. The V end was cut by 8 bases, the J end by 1 base, with 15 bases between. CDR1 is MNHEY, CDR2 SMNVEV, per germline (reference sequence). The length of the CDR3 is 15 residues. CDR3 sequence reads: CASRRGRGSNQPQHF. CDR3 in DNA: TGTGCCAGCCGGAGGGGGAGGGGGAGCAATCAGCCCCAGCATTTT.

This clone was recorded only once. The V gene is TRBV5-1, the J gene TRBJ1-3, with D possibly being TRBD1 (5 bases). CDR3 length equals 15 residues. CDR1 SGHRS and CDR2 YFSETQ come from the germline V gene. The V end lost 4 bases, the J end lost 0 bases, and 11 bases lay between the germline ends. The chain's CDR3 is CASSLGGGSGNTIYF. CDR3 nucleotide sequence: TGCGCCAGCAGCCTGGGGGGAGGCTCTGGAAACACCATATATTTT.

The CDR3 loop is CASSQIDRGGTEAFF. In nucleotides, the CDR3 is TGCGCCAGCAGCCAAATTGACAGGGGAGGGACTGAAGCTTTCTTT. The chain has TRBV4-3 and TRBJ1-1, with TRBD1 identical over 8 bases. The CDR3 length is 15 residues. Germline lookup yields CDR1 LGHNA and CDR2 YSLEER. V shed 2 bases, J shed 5 bases, and the junction held 7 bases outside the gene matches.